What follows is one T cell receptor beta chain and its context. This entry is derived from a study of blood T cell repertoires in COVID-19. The overall study: Specimens from acute and convalescent COVID-19 originated in the United States, Italy and Spain.

Individuals drawn from about 26 US areas were roughly 18 to 100 years old. The CDR3 contains 15 residues. V lost 4 bases and J lost 4; bases outside the gene matches: 7. CDR1 and CDR2 from the germline V gene are LGHDT and YNNKEL (reference sequence). How the authors handled the data: Amplification with reference gene primers provided the estimates of nucleated cell counts. Clones were sequenced by immunoSEQ multiplex PCR, and TCRdb holds only the in-frame ones, with some missing. That table furnishes V, J and clone size, whereas the DNA furnished D and trimming. Of fewer than 250,000 clones listed, just over 85% are singletons.

The sample comprised PBMCs or T cells enriched from blood (not recorded which). The chain combines TRBV3-1 (or the pseudogene TRBV3-2) with TRBJ1-2, with 9 bases fitting TRBD1. This clonotype was sampled from a middle-aged woman with acute COVID-19. This chain's CDR3 is CASSPTGGAAYGYTF. The CDR3 region has the DNA TGTGCCAGCAGCCCAACAGGGGGCGCCGCCTATGGCTACACCTTC.